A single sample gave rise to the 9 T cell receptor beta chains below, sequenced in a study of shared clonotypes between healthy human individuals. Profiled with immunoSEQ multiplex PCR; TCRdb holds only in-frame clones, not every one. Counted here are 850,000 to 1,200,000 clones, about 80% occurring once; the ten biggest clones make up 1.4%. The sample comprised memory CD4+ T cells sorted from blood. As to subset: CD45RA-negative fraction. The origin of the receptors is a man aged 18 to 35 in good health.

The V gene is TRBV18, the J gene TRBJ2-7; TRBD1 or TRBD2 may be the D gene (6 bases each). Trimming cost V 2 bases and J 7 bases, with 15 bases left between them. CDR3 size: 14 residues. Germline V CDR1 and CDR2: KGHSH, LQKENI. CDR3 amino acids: CASSPNGGPWEQYF. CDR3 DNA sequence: TGTGCCAGCTCACCAAACGGGGGCCCCTGGGAGCAGTACTTC.

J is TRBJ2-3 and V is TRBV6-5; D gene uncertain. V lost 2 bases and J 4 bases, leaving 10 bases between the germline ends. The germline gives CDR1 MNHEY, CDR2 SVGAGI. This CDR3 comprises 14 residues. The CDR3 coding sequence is TGTGCCAGCAGTTACGGTCGGGTCTCAGATACGCAGTATTTT. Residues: CASSYGRVSDTQYF.

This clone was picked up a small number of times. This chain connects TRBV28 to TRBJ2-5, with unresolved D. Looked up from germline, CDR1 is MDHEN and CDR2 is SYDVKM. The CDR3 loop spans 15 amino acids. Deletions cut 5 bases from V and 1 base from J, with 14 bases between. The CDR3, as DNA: TGTGCCAGCAGTCCCAACCCTCCCGCCCAAGAGACCCAGTACTTC. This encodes CASSPNPPAQETQYF. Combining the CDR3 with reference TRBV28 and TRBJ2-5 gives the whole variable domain DVKVTQSSRYLVKRTGEKVFLECVQDMDHENMFWYRQDPGLGLRLIYFSYDVKMKEKGDIPEGYSVSREKKERFSLILESASTNQTSMYLCASSPNPPAQETQYFGPGTRLLVL.

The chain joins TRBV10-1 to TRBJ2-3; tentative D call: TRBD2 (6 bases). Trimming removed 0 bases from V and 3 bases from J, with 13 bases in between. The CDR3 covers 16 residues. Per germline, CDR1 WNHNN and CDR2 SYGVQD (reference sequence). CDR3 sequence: CASSESRLGKTDTQYF. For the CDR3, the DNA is TGCGCCAGCAGTGAGTCTAGACTAGGCAAGACAGATACGCAGTATTTT.

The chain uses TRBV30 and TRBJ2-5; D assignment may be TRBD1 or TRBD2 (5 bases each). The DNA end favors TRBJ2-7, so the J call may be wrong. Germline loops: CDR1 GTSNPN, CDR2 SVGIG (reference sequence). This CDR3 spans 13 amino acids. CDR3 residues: CAWSVWGSYEQYF. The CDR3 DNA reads TGTGCCTGGAGTGTGTGGGGGTCCTACGAGCAGTACTTC.

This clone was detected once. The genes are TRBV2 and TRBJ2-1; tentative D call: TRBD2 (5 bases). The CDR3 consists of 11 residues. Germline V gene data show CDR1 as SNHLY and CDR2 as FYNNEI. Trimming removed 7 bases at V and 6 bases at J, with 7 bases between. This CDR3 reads CASTLANEQFF. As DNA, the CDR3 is TGTGCCAGCACTCTAGCCAATGAGCAGTTCTTC.

The CDR3 here is CASSWAGAGGPSEQFF. The CDR3 DNA follows: TGTGCCAGCAGCTGGGCGGGAGCGGGAGGGCCTTCAGAGCAGTTCTTC. The rearrangement links TRBV7-2 to TRBJ2-1; 10 bases map to TRBD2. CDR3 length: 16 residues. Germline V gene data show CDR1 as SGHTA and CDR2 as FQGNSA. The V gene end was trimmed by 4 bases and the J gene end by 10 bases; junction bases not matched to a gene: 13.

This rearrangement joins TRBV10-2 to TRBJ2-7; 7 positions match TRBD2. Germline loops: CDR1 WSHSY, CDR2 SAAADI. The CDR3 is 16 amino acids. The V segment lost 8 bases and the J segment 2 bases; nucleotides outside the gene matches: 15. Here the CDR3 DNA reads TGCGCCAGCCGACCTATAGGGCGGGAGAGGACCTACGAGCAGTACTTC. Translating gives CASRPIGRERTYEQYF.

The CDR3, as DNA: TGTGCCAGCAGTTACTTCCAGGGGCCATACGAGCAGTACTTC. This gives the protein CASSYFQGPYEQYF. The rearrangement links TRBV6-6 to TRBJ2-7, with D possibly TRBD1 on 6 matching bases. V gave up 1 base and J gave up 4 bases, with 11 bases separating them. This CDR3 is built from 14 residues. Germline V lookup: CDR1 MNHNY, CDR2 SVGAGI (reference sequence).